This TCR beta chain was profiled in a study of CD8+ T cells in alopecia areata. Whole-study findings and limits: In blood and scalp, many expanded lesional clones persisted during tofacitinib. Elevated clonality characterized lesional scalp relative to normal scalp, particularly in alopecia totalis/universalis. Links between baseline CD8+ expansion and response need larger treated cohorts.

Treatment indicated: oral pan-JAK inhibitor, 5-10 mg twice daily. It was from alopecia areata patients that lesional scalp punch biopsies and peripheral blood were collected. Germline values: CDR1 SGHNT, CDR2 YYREEE (reference sequence). The CDR3 runs 15 residues. V lost 0 bases, J lost 1 base, and 8 bases lay in between. cDNA serving as the sequencing template came from extracted, reverse transcribed RNA. Generated by immunoSEQ multiplex PCR, the TCRdb table keeps only in-frame clones and is missing some. Here the sample spans 95,000 to 150,000 clones, over 55% being singletons. Regarding this clone: Its cognate antigen is unknown.

The chain has TRBV5-4 and TRBJ1-5; D is unresolved. The sample consisted of CD4+ T cells sorted from blood, taken at week 4, from a patient treated with tofacitinib. This TCR was sampled from a human donor with alopecia areata. DNA of the CDR3: TGTGCCAGCAGCTTGGGCCCGGGAAGCAATCAGCCCCAGCATTTT. It codes for CASSLGPGSNQPQHF.